This T cell receptor (beta chain) was obtained from a study of blood T cell repertoires in COVID-19. At the level of the study: In each case, the material was cDNA or gDNA derived from T cells, B-cell-depleted T cells, or PBMCs.

CDR3 size: 15 residues. In germline, CDR1 is MDHEN, CDR2 SYDVKM. Trimming took 3 bases from V and 5 from J, leaving 16 bases between them. How the authors handled the data: Amplification of reference gene primers provided the estimated nucleated cell counts. The repertoire was sequenced with immunoSEQ multiplex PCR; TCRdb's copy has only in-frame clones and lacks some. Clone size and V and J calls were adopted from that table, with D and trimming inferred from the DNA. The sample consists of 140,000 to 150,000 clones, about 83% of them appearing once. The TCR was taken from a man aged 25-45 years with COVID-19, enrolled during active disease. The specimen sequenced was peripheral blood. The chain links TRBV28 to TRBJ1-1, with a weak D call TRBD1 (5 bases). The CDR3 spells CASSLSWGGRTEAFF. CDR3 coding DNA: TGTGCCAGCAGTTTGTCCTGGGGCGGTCGGACTGAAGCTTTCTTT.